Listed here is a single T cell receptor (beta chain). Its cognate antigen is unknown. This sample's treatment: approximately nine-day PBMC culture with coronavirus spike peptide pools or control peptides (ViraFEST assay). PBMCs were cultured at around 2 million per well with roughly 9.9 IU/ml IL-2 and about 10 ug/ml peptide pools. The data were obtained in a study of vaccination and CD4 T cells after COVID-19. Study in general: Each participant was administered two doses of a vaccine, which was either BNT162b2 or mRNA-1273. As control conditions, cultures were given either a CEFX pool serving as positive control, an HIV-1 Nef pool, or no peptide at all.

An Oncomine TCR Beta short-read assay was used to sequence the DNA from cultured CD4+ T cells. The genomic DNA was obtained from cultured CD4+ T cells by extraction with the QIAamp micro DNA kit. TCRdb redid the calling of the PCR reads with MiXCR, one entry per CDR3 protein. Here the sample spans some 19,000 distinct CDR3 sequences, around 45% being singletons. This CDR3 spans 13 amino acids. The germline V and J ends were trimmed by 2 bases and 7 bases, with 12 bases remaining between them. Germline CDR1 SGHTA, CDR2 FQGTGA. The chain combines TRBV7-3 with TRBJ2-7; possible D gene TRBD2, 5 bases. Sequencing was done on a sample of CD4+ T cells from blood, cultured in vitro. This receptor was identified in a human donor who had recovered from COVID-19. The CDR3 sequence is CASSLDPGGEQYF. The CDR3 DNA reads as TGTGCCAGCAGCTTAGACCCCGGCGGGGAGCAGTACTTC. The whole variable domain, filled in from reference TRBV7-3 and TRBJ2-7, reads GAGVSQTPSNKVTEKGKYVELRCDPISGHTALYWYRQSLGQGPEFLIYFQGTGAADDSGLPNDRFFAVRPEGSVSTLKIQRTERGDSAVYLCASSLDPGGEQYFGPGTRLTVT.